This paragraph reports one T cell receptor beta chain. The antigen remains undetermined. This sample was included in a study of blood T cells in healthy people across ages. Looking at the study overall: In model experiments, template switching was able to capture about one barcoded beta molecule for every two T cells that were present. Study results and caveats: Estimates based on one million T cells were treated as lower bounds. With naive T cell percentage, TCR beta diversity showed a strong correlation. Expanded clonotype changes were possibly confounded by unknown donor CMV status.

Trimming at V came to 6 bases and at J to 0 bases, leaving 5 bases not matched to a gene. Germline loops: CDR1 SGHKS, CDR2 YYEKEE (reference sequence). CDR3 length: 15 residues. A sample-barcoded 5' primer and a J-beta primer mix were used in a second PCR of roughly 6 to 11 cycles. TCRdb reanalysed the 5' RACE reads using MiXCR and keeps one entry per CDR3 protein. Among about 1,800,000 distinct CDR3 sequences listed, approximately 30% were seen once. The chain recombines TRBV5-5 with TRBJ2-1; 8 nucleotides agree with TRBD1. This TCR was sampled from a woman in her 30s in good health. The sequenced sample was blood. The CDR3 nucleotides read TGTGCCAGCAATCGGCAGGGGGCCTCCTACAATGAGCAGTTCTTC. Its protein product is CASNRQGASYNEQFF.